Given below is one T cell receptor beta chain in context. Study processing details: Estimates of nucleated cell counts were drawn from the amplification of reference gene primers. Here immunoSEQ multiplex PCR was the method, and the copy in TCRdb shows in-frame clones only, minus some. D and trimming were read from the DNA, whereas the V and J calls and clone size are those reported in that table. The sample lists about 140,000 clones; 60% to 85% were seen once. These data come from a study of blood T cell repertoires in COVID-19. Study-wide background: COVID-19 samples, acute and convalescent, were from the United States, Italy and Spain. Sources were T cells, B-cell-depleted T cells, or PBMCs; the material itself was cDNA or gDNA.

This receptor was obtained from a man in his forties or fifties with acute or convalescent COVID-19. The sequenced sample was peripheral blood.

CDR3 DNA: TGTGCCAGCATTCCTCAGACAGGGGACACTGAAGCTTTCTTT. Residues: CASIPQTGDTEAFF. The V and J genes are TRBV6-5 and TRBJ1-1; 8 bases match TRBD1. With 7 bases clipped from V and 3 bases from J, the junction kept 7 bases outside the gene matches. CDR1 is MNHEY and CDR2 is SVGAGI in the germline V gene. The CDR3 spans 14 residues.